Presented here are 22 T cell receptor beta chains from one specimen sequenced in a study of control samples from healthy donors and cancer patients. Profiling relied on immunoSEQ multiplex PCR, and the TCRdb table lists in-frame clones only, not all of them. In the table there are some 150,000 clones, about 91% of which are singletons. Source material: blood. The source of these receptors is a man aged 25-45 years in good health.

V gene TRBV6-5 combines with J gene TRBJ1-2; TRBD1 aligns across 9 bases. V was pared by 5 bases and J by 1 base, with 2 bases of the junction left unmatched. This CDR3 has 14 residues. In germline, CDR1 is MNHEY, CDR2 SVGAGI. The CDR3 coding sequence is TGTGCCAGCAGTCAGACAGGGGGTAACTATGGCTACACCTTC. Translated, it gives CASSQTGGNYGYTF.

This chain joins TRBV30 and TRBJ2-1; no reliable D call. Deletions cut 3 bases from V and 4 bases from J, with 13 bases between. Germline assignment: CDR1 GTSNPN and CDR2 SVGIG (reference sequence). The CDR3 totals 14 residues. The CDR3 reads CAWSPDWGYNEQFF. CDR3 DNA sequence: TGTGCCTGGAGCCCCGACTGGGGTTACAATGAGCAGTTCTTC.

The chain couples TRBV19 to TRBJ1-5; D is possibly TRBD1 (6 bases). Per germline, CDR1 LNHDA and CDR2 SQIVND (reference sequence). Trimming stripped 7 bases from V and 3 bases from J, with 25 bases between. The CDR3 spans 18 residues. The chain's CDR3 is CASIPQARGSSFNQPQHF. The CDR3 DNA is TGTGCCAGTATCCCGCAGGCCAGGGGTTCATCCTTCAATCAGCCCCAGCATTTT.

The CDR3 reads CASSYSGDTGEQYF. The CDR3 DNA follows: TGTGCCAGCAGTTACTCGGGGGACACTGGGGAGCAGTACTTC. The gene calls are TRBV6-5 and TRBJ2-7, with D tentatively TRBD1 (6 bases). The CDR3 length is 14 residues. Germline-derived CDR1 and CDR2 are MNHEY and SVGAGI. Trimming removed 0 bases from V and 7 bases from J, with 13 bases in between.

The chain employs TRBV12-3 or TRBV12-4 and TRBJ2-7; 8 bases fit TRBD1. The CDR3 covers 13 residues. J lost 3 bases, V lost 6 bases, and 4 bases had no gene match. CDR3 nucleotide sequence: TGTGCCAGCAGCGACAGGGGAATCTACGAGCAGTACTTC. It specifies CASSDRGIYEQYF.

The chain couples TRBV25-1 to TRBJ1-1, with D perhaps TRBD1 (5 bases). This CDR3 region has 17 residues. V lost 5 bases, J lost 6 bases, and 25 bases lay in between. In germline, CDR1 is MGHDK, CDR2 SYGVNS. CDR3 nucleotide sequence: TGTGCCAGCAGTCCTGCCCCGGGGCATGCTGGGGAAGCTGAAGCTTTCTTT. This sequence encodes CASSPAPGHAGEAEAFF.

The chain carries TRBV21-1 and TRBJ2-3; the table's D call TRBD2 went unverified against the DNA. TRBV21-1 is listed as a pseudogene. The CDR3 has 18 residues. The CDR3 reads CASRPKSPGGINTDTQYF. The CDR3 DNA is TGTGCCAGCAGACCCAAGTCCCCTGGAGGGATAAATACAGATACGCAGTATTTT.

The chain joins TRBV27 to TRBJ2-1, with TRBD2 matching over 7 bases. V trimming: 3 bases; J trimming: 4 bases; junction bases outside the gene matches: 3. Germline V gene sequence: CDR1 MNHEY, CDR2 SMNVEV (reference sequence). This CDR3 is built from 14 residues. CDR3 DNA sequence: TGTGCCAGCAGTTTTCTAGCGGATTACAATGAGCAGTTCTTC. Translating gives CASSFLADYNEQFF.

The V gene is TRBV2, the J gene TRBJ2-3; tentatively, D is TRBD1 or TRBD2 (5 bases each). The CDR3 loop spans 13 amino acids. Germline CDR1 is SNHLY and CDR2 is FYNNEI. The ends were cut back, 6 bases at V and 7 bases at J, with 14 bases in the middle. CDR3 DNA sequence: TGTGCCAGCAGAAGGGACGGAAGCTATACGCAGTATTTT. It codes for CASRRDGSYTQYF. The full variable domain, in which reference TRBV2 and TRBJ2-3 provide the parts outside the CDR3, is EPEVTQTPSHQVTQMGQEVILRCVPISNHLYFYWYRQILGQKVEFLVSFYNNEISEKSEIFDDQFSVERPDGSNFTLKIRSTKLEDSAMYFCASRRDGSYTQYFGPGTRLTVL.

The rearrangement links TRBV7-2 to TRBJ2-1; 11 bases fit TRBD2. CDR3 length: 15 amino acids. Per the germline V gene, CDR1 is SGHTA and CDR2 is FQGNSA. Trimming cost V 1 base and J 9 bases; bases outside gene matches: 5. CDR3 DNA sequence: TGTGCCAGCAGCTTAGTAGCGGGGGGGCATAGTGAGCAGTTCTTC. Protein: CASSLVAGGHSEQFF.

V and J are TRBV27 and TRBJ1-5; D remains unclear. The CDR3 runs to 14 residues. The germline V gene has CDR1 MNHEY and CDR2 SMNVEV (reference sequence). V dropped 9 bases and J dropped 0 bases, with 12 bases sitting between them. The CDR3 spells CASRASYSNQPQHF. CDR3 sequence (DNA): TGTGCCAGTAGGGCGTCTTATAGCAATCAGCCCCAGCATTTT.

The chain has TRBV21-1 and TRBJ2-3; the table assigns TRBD2, which was not confirmed against the DNA. TRBV21-1 is a listed pseudogene. This CDR3 spans 16 amino acids. DNA for the CDR3: TGTGCCAGCAGCAACCGGGGAGGAGACCCCACAGATACGCAGTATTTT. Its protein product is CASSNRGGDPTDTQYF.

The chain couples TRBV3-1 (or the pseudogene TRBV3-2) to TRBJ1-1, with D tentatively TRBD1 (5 bases). The germline V gene encodes CDR1 LGHDT and CDR2 YNNKEL (reference sequence). CDR3 length: 15 residues. V was trimmed by 0 bases and J by 6 bases, leaving 14 bases between them. In nucleotides, the CDR3 is TGTGCCAGCAGCCAAGATTTGGGGCACGGGGCTGAAGCTTTCTTT. Its translation: CASSQDLGHGAEAFF.

The chain joins TRBV19 to TRBJ2-7, with 9 bases aligning to TRBD2. V lost 5 bases to trimming and J lost 2 bases; unmatched junction nucleotides: 4. The germline CDR1 and CDR2 sequences are LNHDA and SQIVND (reference sequence). CDR3 length equals 14 residues. CDR3 sequence (DNA): TGTGCCAGTAGTTCGCTAGCGGGGACCTACGAGCAGTACTTC. This gives the protein CASSSLAGTYEQYF.

The chain combines TRBV7-8 with TRBJ2-1; D may be TRBD1 (6 bases). Per germline, CDR1 SGHVS and CDR2 FQNEAQ. The CDR3 contains 13 residues. V gave up 4 bases and J gave up 7 bases, with 11 bases separating them. This chain's CDR3 is CASSYIQGNEQFF. CDR3 nucleotide sequence: TGTGCCAGCAGCTATATACAGGGAAATGAGCAGTTCTTC.

The genes are TRBV7-9 and TRBJ1-2, with D unclear. Between the trimmed V and J ends, which lost 1 base and 5 bases, there was a span of 14 bases. The CDR3 consists of 15 residues. Germline V gene lookup returns CDR1 SEHNR and CDR2 FQNEAQ (reference sequence). The CDR3 nucleotides read TGTGCCAGCAGCTTAGGTCGAGAAGCGCTTTATGGCTACACCTTC. Protein sequence: CASSLGREALYGYTF.

The rearrangement joins TRBV28 to TRBJ1-1, with a weak D call TRBD1 (5 bases). V lost 3 bases to trimming and J lost 2 bases, with 19 bases between them. From germline, CDR1 is MDHEN and CDR2 SYDVKM. The CDR3 covers 17 residues. DNA of the CDR3: TGTGCCAGCAGTTTGTTGCAGGGTCTAAACTCTAACACTGAAGCTTTCTTT. It codes for CASSLLQGLNSNTEAFF.

J is TRBJ2-1 and V is TRBV7-8; 13 nucleotides agree with TRBD2. Germline V gene lookup returns CDR1 SGHVS and CDR2 FQNEAQ. Trimming cost V 5 bases and J 4 bases; bases outside gene matches: 5. The CDR3 contains 16 residues. CDR3 nucleotides: TGTGCCAGCAGCCAACTAGCGGGGGGGCGGTACAATGAGCAGTTCTTC. Residues: CASSQLAGGRYNEQFF. The full variable domain, in which reference TRBV7-8 and TRBJ2-1 provide the parts outside the CDR3, is GAGVSQSPRYKVAKRGQDVALRCDPISGHVSLFWYQQALGQGPEFLTYFQNEAQLDKSGLPSDRFFAERPEGSVSTLKIQRTQQEDSAVYLCASSQLAGGRYNEQFFGPGTRLTVL.

With regard to this clone: This same CDR3 is encoded by further DNA sequences in the sample. The gene calls are TRBV5-6 and TRBJ2-7; D not certain. This CDR3 has 11 amino acids. The V end was cut by 2 bases, the J end by 2 bases, with 2 bases between. Germline CDR1 and CDR2: SGHDT and YYEEEE. In DNA, the CDR3 is TGTGCCAGCAGCTTAGCCTACGAGCAGTACTTC. It translates to CASSLAYEQYF.

CDR3 nucleotides: TGTGCCAGCAGGGCGCCGGACACCGGGGAGCTGTTTTTT. Translation gives CASRAPDTGELFF. The J gene is TRBJ2-2, the V gene TRBV2, with D hard to call. CDR3 length equals 13 residues. Germline V gene sequence: CDR1 SNHLY, CDR2 FYNNEI. Trimming pared 6 bases from V and 3 bases from J, leaving 8 bases between.

This chain uses TRBV29-1 with TRBJ1-2, with D tentatively TRBD1 (5 bases). This CDR3 has 13 amino acids. Deletions cut 5 bases from V and 4 bases from J, with 14 bases between. Germline CDR1 reads SQVTM; CDR2 reads ANQGSEA. The CDR3 DNA reads TGCAGCGTTCCTCTTAAAACAGGCTATGGCTACACCTTC. It codes for CSVPLKTGYGYTF.

This chain links TRBV7-8 with TRBJ2-1, with 7 nucleotides matching TRBD1. This CDR3 spans 14 amino acids. V shed 1 base and J 6 bases; nucleotides not matched to a gene: 3. CDR1 and CDR2 from the germline V gene are SGHVS and FQNEAQ. CDR3 sequence reads: CASSLGTGVNEQFF. The CDR3 DNA sequence: TGTGCCAGCAGCTTAGGGACAGGAGTCAATGAGCAGTTCTTC.